These 17 T cell receptor beta chains were all obtained from the same sample, sequenced in a study of T cell responses to AZD1222 COVID-19 vaccine. Libraries were prepared by immunoSEQ multiplex PCR; TCRdb keeps only in-frame clonotypes and omits some of them. The profile shows roughly 160,000 clones, 92% of them singletons. This material consisted of peripheral blood, taken 28 days after the second AZD1222 dose. Source of these receptors: an adult who received the AZD1222 COVID-19 vaccine.

The V and J genes are TRBV21-1 and TRBJ2-2; TRBD2, the table's D call, was not compared with the DNA. TRBV21-1 is classified as a pseudogene. This CDR3 comprises 18 residues. DNA of the CDR3: TGTGCCAGCAGCAAAAGAAGTCGCGGGAGGGCATTGTCCGGGGAGCTGTTTTTT. Its protein is CASSKRSRGRALSGELFF.

The chain uses TRBV27 and TRBJ1-5, with 10 nucleotides matching TRBD1. Germline-derived CDR1 and CDR2 are MNHEY and SMNVEV (reference sequence). CDR3 size: 13 residues. With V trimmed by 6 bases and J by 6 bases, 2 bases remained unmatched. The CDR3 sequence: CASSWDRGQPQHF. The DNA for the CDR3 is TGTGCCAGCAGCTGGGACAGGGGTCAGCCCCAGCATTTT.

This rearrangement joins TRBV2 to TRBJ2-1; D possibly corresponds to TRBD2 (6 bases). This CDR3 comprises 16 residues. Germline V lookup: CDR1 SNHLY, CDR2 FYNNEI. The germline V and J ends were trimmed by 0 bases and 7 bases, with 16 bases remaining between them. Here the CDR3 reads CASSEAPSAGRNEQFF. CDR3 nucleotide sequence: TGTGCCAGCAGTGAAGCCCCTTCGGCAGGGAGGAATGAGCAGTTCTTC. The full variable domain, its missing parts supplied by reference TRBV2 and TRBJ2-1, is EPEVTQTPSHQVTQMGQEVILRCVPISNHLYFYWYRQILGQKVEFLVSFYNNEISEKSEIFDDQFSVERPDGSNFTLKIRSTKLEDSAMYFCASSEAPSAGRNEQFFGPGTRLTVL.

The rearrangement links TRBV5-6 to TRBJ1-5, with no clear D. V was clipped by 3 bases and J by 0 bases, with 19 bases between them. CDR3 length: 18 residues. Germline V gives CDR1 SGHDT, CDR2 YYEEEE. CDR3 protein: CASSYTDSDPYSNQPQHF. As DNA, the CDR3 is TGTGCCAGCAGCTATACCGATAGCGACCCGTATAGCAATCAGCCCCAGCATTTT.

J is TRBJ1-2 and V is TRBV6-6; TRBD1 is a possible D gene (6 bases). Trimming took 5 bases from V and 8 from J, leaving 15 bases between them. Germline V gene sequence: CDR1 MNHNY, CDR2 SVGAGI (reference sequence). The CDR3 length is 13 residues. The CDR3 DNA follows: TGTGCCAGCAGTCTGGACAGCCTGCAGGGCTACACCTTC. Protein product: CASSLDSLQGYTF.

The chain recombines TRBV19 with TRBJ2-2; possibly TRBD2 for D (5 bases). From germline, CDR1 is LNHDA and CDR2 SQIVND (reference sequence). The CDR3 has 12 amino acids. The V gene lost 5 bases and the J gene lost 6 bases, with 7 bases spanning the gap. This CDR3 reads CASSVRAGELFF. CDR3 in DNA: TGTGCCAGTAGTGTGCGGGCCGGGGAGCTGTTTTTT.

V and J are TRBV27 and TRBJ1-5; D perhaps matches TRBD1 (6 bases). The length of the CDR3 is 14 residues. Trimming removed 3 bases at V and 7 bases at J, with 13 bases between. Germline V lookup: CDR1 MNHEY, CDR2 SMNVEV (reference sequence). The DNA of the CDR3 is TGTGCCAGCAGTTTCTGGGGGCAGGGGCAGCCCCAGCATTTT. It specifies CASSFWGQGQPQHF.

The chain has TRBV10-3 and TRBJ2-3; D gene uncertain. Trimming removed 4 bases from V and 4 bases from J, with 21 bases in between. This CDR3 is 17 amino acids long. Germline loops: CDR1 ENHRY, CDR2 SYGVKD. CDR3 residues: CAISAAAVEFLADTQYF. CDR3 DNA: TGTGCCATCAGTGCGGCGGCGGTAGAGTTTCTGGCAGATACGCAGTATTTT.

V is TRBV9 and J is TRBJ2-7; possible D gene TRBD1, 5 bases. Germline V gene lookup returns CDR1 SGDLS and CDR2 YYNGEE. The CDR3 runs to 14 residues. V gave up 0 bases and J gave up 4 bases, with 11 bases separating them. The chain's CDR3 is CASSVARGGYEQYF. DNA of the CDR3: TGTGCCAGCAGCGTAGCTAGGGGTGGGTACGAGCAGTACTTC.

This clone occurred once. This chain links TRBV2 with TRBJ1-1; D is perhaps TRBD1 (5 bases). CDR3 size: 16 residues. Trimming took off 1 base at V and 1 base at J, with 13 bases between the two ends. Germline V gene lookup returns CDR1 SNHLY and CDR2 FYNNEI. CDR3 amino acids: CASSEGIQGQNTEAFF. The DNA for the CDR3 is TGTGCCAGCAGTGAAGGTATACAAGGACAGAACACTGAAGCTTTCTTT.

The chain couples TRBV27 to TRBJ2-1; TRBD1 aligns across 9 bases. CDR1 is MNHEY, CDR2 SMNVEV, per germline (reference sequence). J was trimmed by 2 bases and V by 2 bases; bases with no gene match: 1. The CDR3 has 15 residues. The chain's CDR3 is CASSLGQGPYNEQFF. The CDR3 coding sequence is TGTGCCAGCAGTTTAGGACAGGGGCCCTACAATGAGCAGTTCTTC.

The chain employs TRBV27 and TRBJ1-1, with TRBD1 identical over 7 bases. The CDR3 extends over 12 amino acids. CDR1 and CDR2 from the germline V gene are MNHEY and SMNVEV (reference sequence). The J segment lost 10 bases and the V segment lost 6 bases, leaving 8 bases of the junction unmatched. CDR3 DNA sequence: TGTGCCAGCAGAGACAGGGAGTTGGGAGCTTTCTTT. Its protein is CASRDRELGAFF.

Only one count was recorded for this clone. The CDR3 bases are TGCGCCAGCAGGATACTCCCGGGACAGGGGGCGACTGAAGCTTTCTTT. Translating gives CASRILPGQGATEAFF. The gene calls are TRBV10-2 and TRBJ1-1; TRBD1 matches at 12 bases. Germline loops: CDR1 WSHSY, CDR2 SAAADI. The ends lost 6 bases at V and 5 bases at J; junction bases unmatched: 10. CDR3 length: 16 residues.

The chain couples TRBV5-1 to TRBJ1-1, with 10 bases matching TRBD1. This CDR3 has 14 amino acids. The germline V gene has CDR1 SGHRS and CDR2 YFSETQ. The V segment lost 7 bases and the J segment 3 bases; nucleotides outside the gene matches: 6. CDR3 in DNA: TGCGCCAGCGGTTCGGGACAGGGGTACACTGAAGCTTTCTTT. This codes for CASGSGQGYTEAFF.

This rearrangement joins TRBV15 to TRBJ1-1; 10 bases match TRBD1. Germline V gives CDR1 LNHNV, CDR2 YYDKDF (reference sequence). Losses at the gene ends were 0 bases for V and 5 bases for J; bases not matched to a gene: 6. The CDR3 contains 16 residues. The CDR3, as DNA: TGTGCCACCAGCAGAGAATACGGGACAGGGGATACTGAAGCTTTCTTT. This sequence encodes CATSREYGTGDTEAFF.

This chain joins TRBV11-2 and TRBJ1-1, with D hard to call. Germline-derived CDR1 and CDR2 are SGHAT and FQNNGV. Deletions cut 5 bases from V and 1 base from J, with 8 bases between. The CDR3 is 13 amino acids. The CDR3 protein is CASSRRRNTEAFF. CDR3 sequence (DNA): TGTGCCAGCAGCCGCAGACGGAACACTGAAGCTTTCTTT.

V usage is TRBV29-1 and J usage is TRBJ1-5; TRBD1 matches 9 bases. The junction had 12 bases not matched to a gene; V was cut back by 6 bases and J by 6 bases. The CDR3 spans 15 residues. Germline V gene data show CDR1 as SQVTM and CDR2 as ANQGSEA. Here the CDR3 DNA reads TGCAGCGTCCAAACCAGGACAGGGGCGAGTCAGCCCCAGCATTTT. Translating it yields CSVQTRTGASQPQHF.